The T cell receptor (beta chain) under discussion was sequenced for a study of OX40 agonist ivuxolimab in advanced cancers. Across the study: Dosing consisted of intravenous ivuxolimab at 0.01 to 10 mg/kg every 2 weeks.

General study findings and limits: In the 0.1 to 3.0 mg/kg range, CD4+ and CD8+ blood T cells had expanded clonally by week 6. Among T cells, CD8+ cells averaged more expanded clones than CD4+ cells.

Measured with immunoSEQ multiplex PCR; TCRdb has only the in-frame clones, and not every one. The top ten hold roughly 9.9% of the sample, which has approximately 49,000 clones, about 85% seen once. Germline V gene data show CDR1 as MDHEN and CDR2 as SYDVKM. Trimming at V came to 8 bases and at J to 0 bases, leaving 15 bases not matched to a gene. This CDR3 region has 18 residues. The timepoints at which blood was sampled were baseline, cycle 4 day 1, and cycle 7 day 1. Remarks on this clone: Its target is not known.

The starting material was CD4+ or CD8+ T cells sorted from blood, obtained in a trial of the OX40 agonist ivuxolimab. The receptor was derived from an adult with an advanced solid tumor such as melanoma, head and neck, liver or kidney cancer. The rearrangement links TRBV28 to TRBJ2-7; 11 bases are a match to TRBD1. Written as DNA, the CDR3 is TGTGCCAGCGGTTCGATCGGACAGGGGGCAATATTCTCCTACGAGCAGTACTTC. This encodes CASGSIGQGAIFSYEQYF.